This section outlines one TCR beta chain sequence together with its context. The sample belongs to a study of chronic HIV infection and antiretroviral therapy. TCRdb analysed the 5' RACE reads with MiXCR anew, one entry per CDR3 protein. Of some 46,000 distinct CDR3 sequences in the sample, 15% to 20% were seen once. The source is an adult who had HIV and had not received antiretroviral therapy, or was an uninfected healthy control (not recorded which). Specimen: peripheral blood.

CDR3 nucleotide sequence: TGTGCCAGCAGCTCGGACAGGGCCCGCTCTGGAAACACCATATATTTT. Amino acids: CASSSDRARSGNTIYF. This chain uses TRBV7-2 with TRBJ1-3; 8 positions match TRBD1. V was clipped by 4 bases and J by 0 bases; unmatched bases: 5. The CDR3 consists of 16 residues. The germline CDR1 and CDR2 sequences are SGHTA and FQGNSA.